The rows below give T cell receptor beta chains drawn from one sample of a study of graft-versus-host responses after intestinal transplantation. The antigens these receptors bind are not known. This table comes from immunoSEQ multiplex PCR, and its TCRdb copy is limited to in-frame clones, with some not included. In the table there are more than 65,000 clones, nearly 85% of which are singletons. The specimen was unstimulated CD4+ T cells sorted from spleen or lymph node cells, collected before transplant. The receptor source for this set is a human donor who was the organ donor for an intestinal transplant. The CDR3 runs from the conserved cysteine through the conserved F or W. The D gene is left open where the match is weak. For some rows the clone size is stated as once, few or many, or as a class when expanded; others skip it.

D	size	V	J	length	DNA	CDR3
-	few	TRBV19	TRBJ1-2	13	TGTGCCAGTATTCCTCACGGAGTCTATGGCTACACCTTC	CASIPHGVYGYTF
TRBD1	-	TRBV28	TRBJ1-5	15	TGTGCCAGCAGTGGAGTACAGGGGGCCAATCAGCCCCAGCATTTT	CASSGVQGANQPQHF
-	-	TRBV11-2	TRBJ2-4	16	TGTGCCAGCAGCTCAGGAGGGACCCTAGCCAAAAACATTCAGTACTTC	CASSSGGTLAKNIQYF
-	-	TRBV27	TRBJ2-2	16	TGTGCCAGCAGTTTTGATAGGACACCAAACACCGGGGAGCTGTTTTTT	CASSFDRTPNTGELFF
TRBD2	-	TRBV5-1	TRBJ2-3	16	TGCGCCAGCAGCTTGAGACTAGCGGGGGACGAAGATACGCAGTATTTT	CASSLRLAGDEDTQYF
-	-	TRBV28	TRBJ1-5	14	TGTGCCAGCAGTTTGGTAGACAAACCTAAGGCCCAGCATTTT	CASSLVDKPKAQHF
-	-	TRBV18	TRBJ1-1	14	TGTGCCAGCTCACCCCTCGAAGGAGGGACTGAAGCTTTCTTT	CASSPLEGGTEAFF
TRBD1	-	TRBV25-1	TRBJ1-2	14	TGTGCCAGCAGTGAACGGGACAGAATTTATGGCTACACCTTC	CASSERDRIYGYTF
-	once	TRBV2	TRBJ2-1	14	TGTGCCAGCAGTCTCCGTCCAGGGGCGGGTGAGCAGTTCTTC	CASSLRPGAGEQFF
-	few	TRBV28	TRBJ2-5	15	TGTGCCAGCAGCCCCGGGGGGCGGGACCAAGAGACCCAGTACTTC	CASSPGGRDQETQYF
TRBD1	-	TRBV6-1	TRBJ1-2	15	TGTGCCAGCAGTATAGCCGGGACAGGAACCCTCGGCTACACCTTC	CASSIAGTGTLGYTF
-	once	TRBV2	TRBJ1-2	13	TGTGCCAGCAGGTCTACGGACTCGAAGGGCTACACCTTC	CASRSTDSKGYTF
TRBD2	-	TRBV5-4	TRBJ2-3	16	TGTGCCAGCAGCTTGGCTACTAGCGGGCCTAAAGATACGCAGTATTTT	CASSLATSGPKDTQYF
TRBD2	-	TRBV7-9	TRBJ2-3	16	TGTGCCAGCAACGAATTAGCGGGGGGACTAACAGATACGCAGTATTTT	CASNELAGGLTDTQYF
-	once	TRBV5-4	TRBJ2-2	15	TGTGCCAGCAGCCAGGGGCAGGGGCGCCCCGGGGAGCTGTTTTTT	CASSQGQGRPGELFF
-	-	TRBV30	TRBJ2-5	13	TGTGCCTGGAGTGTTAATACTCAAGAGACCCAGTACTTC	CAWSVNTQETQYF
TRBD1	once	TRBV30	TRBJ1-2	16	TGTGCCTGGCGAAGAAGGGACAGGGGGCGAGTAGGTGGCTACACCTTC	CAWRRRDRGRVGGYTF
-	-	TRBV27	TRBJ1-5	13	TGTGCCAGCAGTCTCCAGATATATCAGCCCCAGCATTTT	CASSLQIYQPQHF
TRBD2	-	TRBV14	TRBJ2-1	18	TGTGCCAGCAGCCAAGTAATAGCGGGGGGCTTGGGGAACAATGAGCAGTTCTTC	CASSQVIAGGLGNNEQFF
TRBD2	-	TRBV6-5	TRBJ2-5	13	TGTGCCAGCACCGAGCGGGGGGGCTTGTCCCAGTACTTC	CASTERGGLSQYF
TRBD1	-	TRBV29-1	TRBJ1-2	13	TGCAGCGTCAGACAGGGGTCTAACTATGGCTACACCTTC	CSVRQGSNYGYTF
TRBD1	-	TRBV5-1	TRBJ1-2	15	TGCGCCAGCAGCGTGTCAGGGGGCGATAACTATGGCTACACCTTC	CASSVSGGDNYGYTF
TRBD2	once	TRBV14	TRBJ2-2	15	TGTGCCAGCCGCGCGGGGGACCGAAACACCGGGGAGCTGTTTTTT	CASRAGDRNTGELFF
-	-	TRBV5-4	TRBJ1-5	13	TGTGCCACACACCAACAGGGTGATCAGCCCCAGCATTTT	CATHQQGDQPQHF
TRBD2	-	TRBV5-6	TRBJ2-4	19	TGTGCCAGCAGCTCCTGGACTAGCGGGGGTTCGGTAGCCAAAAACATTCAGTACTTC	CASSSWTSGGSVAKNIQYF
-	-	TRBV19	TRBJ1-6	13	TGTGCCAGTCTCGGACAGCTTAATTCACCCCTCCACTTT	CASLGQLNSPLHF
TRBD2	few	TRBV5-1	TRBJ2-3	15	TGCGCCAGCAGCTTGGCAGCGGGGGGGGCAGATACGCAGTATTTT	CASSLAAGGADTQYF
TRBD2	-	TRBV4-2	TRBJ2-1	16	TGTGCCAGCAGCCTAGCGGGGGGACCACCCCGATATGAGCAGTTCTTC	CASSLAGGPPRYEQFF
TRBD1	-	TRBV5-1	TRBJ2-1	16	TGCGCCAGCAGCCCGACACCGGGACAGTCGTACAATGAGCAGTTCTTC	CASSPTPGQSYNEQFF
TRBD2	-	TRBV29-1	TRBJ2-1	14	TGCAGCGTGGGGGGGACTAGCGGATACAATGAGCAGTTCTTC	CSVGGTSGYNEQFF
-	-	TRBV30	TRBJ2-2	13	TGTGCCTGGAGGACTGTGAACACCGGGGAGCTGTTTTTT	CAWRTVNTGELFF
-	once	TRBV19	TRBJ1-5	14	TGTGCCAGTAGTCCCAGGGTCATACAGCAGCCCCAGCATTTT	CASSPRVIQQPQHF
-	once	TRBV6-5	TRBJ1-3	11	TGTGCCAGCAGTACAGGAAACACCATATATTTT	CASSTGNTIYF
-	-	TRBV6-5	TRBJ1-2	14	TGTGCCAGCAGTTACCTGGCAGTTAACTATGGCTACACCTTC	CASSYLAVNYGYTF
-	-	TRBV7-2	TRBJ1-2	15	TGTGCCAGCAGCTTACAGGGGTTCCGCACAGATGGCTACACCTTC	CASSLQGFRTDGYTF
-	-	TRBV19	TRBJ1-2	13	TGTGCCAGTAGCCTTCGCGCTCGATCGGGCTACACCTTC	CASSLRARSGYTF
-	few	TRBV21-1	TRBJ1-3	12	TGTGCCAGTAATGAGGCGTTGAACACCATATATTTT	CASNEALNTIYF
-	-	TRBV29-1	TRBJ1-1	12	TGCAGCGTGGGAAGGGGGGGCACTGAAGCTTTCTTT	CSVGRGGTEAFF
-	-	TRBV6-5	TRBJ2-2	15	TGTGCCAGCAGTTACAAAGAGGGTGGCACCGGGGAGCTGTTTTTT	CASSYKEGGTGELFF
-	-	TRBV12-2	TRBJ1-1	16	TGTGCAAGTCGCTCGTCGCCGGGACAGGGGAACACTGAAGCTTTCTTT	CASRSSPGQGNTEAFF
TRBD1	once	TRBV19	TRBJ1-5	21	TGTGCCAGTAGGAAAAATCGCCGGGACAGGGGGCTCCTTTATAGCAATCAGCCCCAGCATTTT	CASRKNRRDRGLLYSNQPQHF
TRBD1	-	TRBV5-1	TRBJ1-1	15	TGCGCCAGCAGCTTGGGACAGGGGGCGTCCACTGAAGCTTTCTTT	CASSLGQGASTEAFF
-	-	TRBV6-5	TRBJ1-1	16	TGTGCCAGCAGTTACCTAAAGACGGGTCGGAACACTGAAGCTTTCTTT	CASSYLKTGRNTEAFF
-	-	TRBV6-1	TRBJ2-4	14	TGTGCCAGCAGTGAACCCAGGGGTTTCGACATTCAGTACTTC	CASSEPRGFDIQYF
-	-	TRBV7-9	TRBJ1-2	13	TGTGCCAGCAGCCCAACAGGGTACTATGGCTACACCTTC	CASSPTGYYGYTF
TRBD1	-	TRBV2	TRBJ1-5	16	TGTGCCAGCAGTGAATTAGGACAGGGGGCAACTCAGCCCCAGCATTTT	CASSELGQGATQPQHF
TRBD1	-	TRBV29-1	TRBJ2-1	12	TGCAGCGTTGACGGGACAGGGGTTGAGCAGTTCTTC	CSVDGTGVEQFF
-	-	TRBV5-1	TRBJ2-2	16	TGCGCCAGCAGCCGTGGGGCTGGGTTGGACACCGGGGAGCTGTTTTTT	CASSRGAGLDTGELFF
-	-	TRBV15	TRBJ2-3	13	TGTGCCACCAGCAGGCCCCGGGCAGATACGCAGTATTTT	CATSRPRADTQYF
-	-	TRBV29-1	TRBJ1-4	16	TGCAGCGTTGGGCTAACGAGGGCCCCAATTGGGGAAAAACTGTTTTTT	CSVGLTRAPIGEKLFF